This TCR beta chain was recorded in a study of tissue T cells after allogeneic stem cell transplantation. Study-level findings and limits: Across patients, clones rarely overlapped, yet motif clusters were shared tissue-specifically. In patients and mice, blood and spleen missed much of tissue repertoire.

Time point of the sample: mouse harvest day 7 after allogeneic transplant. Mouse grafts combined 10^7 T-cell-depleted bone marrow cells with 10^6 splenic CD5+ T cells. Tissues came from B6→BALB/c major-mismatch GVHD mice at day 7 or 14. The method was immunoSEQ multiplex PCR; TCRdb's version includes in-frame clones alone and lacks a portion of them. Here the sample spans around 7,700 clones, 40% to 60% being singletons. Worth noting for this clone: Its antigen is undetermined. Mouse gene names apply. The read falls 1 residue short of the CDR3 end, and the missing part is taken from the germline J gene.

The CDR3 runs to 15 residues. The germline V gene encodes CDR1 KGHTA and CDR2 FQNQQP. The chain combines TRBV23 with TRBJ2-5; no check of the table's D call, TRBD2, against the DNA was made. This TCR came from a female BALB/c mouse given C57BL/6 T cells with graft-versus-host disease after an allogeneic hematopoietic cell transplant. The sequencing sample was made of gut tissue. CDR3 DNA (partial): TGCTCCAGCAGTCAATCTCTGGGGGGGCAAGACACCCAGTAC. The encoded protein is CSSSQSLGGQDTQY. The CDR3 reads in full as CSSSQSLGGQDTQYF.